This entry features one T cell receptor beta chain sequence. Profiling relied on immunoSEQ multiplex PCR, and the TCRdb table lists in-frame clones only, not all of them. This sample carries 150,000 to 200,000 clones, 82% of them seen once, and the ten largest clones take 22%. The sample originates from a study of blood T cell repertoires in COVID-19. Background on the study: The cDNA or gDNA used as material had been derived from T cells, B-cell-depleted T cells, or PBMCs.

The CDR3 is 13 residues long. Trimming left V 6 bases short and J 7 bases short, with 15 bases between. The germline V gene encodes CDR1 ENHRY and CDR2 SYGVKD. The chain uses TRBV10-3 and TRBJ1-1, with a weak D call TRBD1 (5 bases). This TCR was recovered from a woman older than 75 with acute or convalescent COVID-19. Specimen: peripheral blood. CDR3 loop: CAISDSTKGEAFF. The CDR3 coding sequence is TGTGCCATCAGCGACAGTACGAAGGGTGAAGCTTTCTTT.